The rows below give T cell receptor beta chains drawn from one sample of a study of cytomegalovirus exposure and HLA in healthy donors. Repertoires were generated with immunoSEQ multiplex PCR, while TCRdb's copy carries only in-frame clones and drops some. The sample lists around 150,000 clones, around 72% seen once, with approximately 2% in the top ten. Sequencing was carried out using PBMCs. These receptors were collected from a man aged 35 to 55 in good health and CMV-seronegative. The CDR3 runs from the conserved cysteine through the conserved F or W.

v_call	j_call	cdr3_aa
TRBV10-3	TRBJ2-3	CAISGRGPDTQYF
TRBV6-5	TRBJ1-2	CASSYHSGQGGYGYTF
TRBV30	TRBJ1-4	CAWRTSGQGFEKLFF
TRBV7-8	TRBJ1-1	CASSLFVRLNTEAFF
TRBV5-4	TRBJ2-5	CASRQWGGETQYF
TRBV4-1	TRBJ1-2	CASSQEGSSNYGYTF
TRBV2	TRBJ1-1	CASSEARQAEAFF
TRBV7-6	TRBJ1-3	CASSLGQVGNTIYF
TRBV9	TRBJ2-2	CASSFSGGGAVGTGELFF
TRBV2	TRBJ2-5	CASSSSQGSAETQYF
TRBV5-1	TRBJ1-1	CASSLGYSSINTEAFF
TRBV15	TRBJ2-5	CATSRDRLAETQYF
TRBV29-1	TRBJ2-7	CSVVPDQGWREQYF